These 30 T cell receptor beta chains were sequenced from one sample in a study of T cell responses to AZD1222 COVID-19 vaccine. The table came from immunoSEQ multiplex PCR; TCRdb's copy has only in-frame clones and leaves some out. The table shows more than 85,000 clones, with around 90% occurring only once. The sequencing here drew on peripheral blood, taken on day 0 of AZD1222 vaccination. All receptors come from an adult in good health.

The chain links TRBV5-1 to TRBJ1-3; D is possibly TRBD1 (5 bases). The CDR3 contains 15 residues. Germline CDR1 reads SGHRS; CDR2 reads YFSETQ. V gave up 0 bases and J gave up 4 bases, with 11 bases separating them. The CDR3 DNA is TGCGCCAGCAGCTTGGATCCGGGGCGGGGAAACACCATATATTTT. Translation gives CASSLDPGRGNTIYF.

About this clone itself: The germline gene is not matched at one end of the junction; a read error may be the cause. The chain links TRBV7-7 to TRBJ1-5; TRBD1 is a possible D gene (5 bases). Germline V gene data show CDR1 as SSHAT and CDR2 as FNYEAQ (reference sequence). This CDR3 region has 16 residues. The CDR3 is CASSSSNGTDNQPQHF. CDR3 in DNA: TGTGCTAGCAGCTCCAGCAACGGGACCGACAATCAGCCCCAGCATTTT.

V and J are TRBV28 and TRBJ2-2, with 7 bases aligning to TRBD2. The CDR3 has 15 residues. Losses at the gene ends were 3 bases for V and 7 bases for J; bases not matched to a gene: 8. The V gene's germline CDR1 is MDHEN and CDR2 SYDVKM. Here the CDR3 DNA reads TGTGCCAGCAGTTTTGGCGGGAGTAAAAGCGGGGAGCTGTTTTTT. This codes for CASSFGGSKSGELFF.

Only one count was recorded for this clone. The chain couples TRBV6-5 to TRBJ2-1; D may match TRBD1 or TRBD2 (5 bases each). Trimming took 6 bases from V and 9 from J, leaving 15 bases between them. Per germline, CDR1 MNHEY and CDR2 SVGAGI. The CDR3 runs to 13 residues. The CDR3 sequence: CASSDSTRGEQFF. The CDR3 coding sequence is TGTGCCAGCAGCGACAGCACGAGGGGTGAGCAGTTCTTC.

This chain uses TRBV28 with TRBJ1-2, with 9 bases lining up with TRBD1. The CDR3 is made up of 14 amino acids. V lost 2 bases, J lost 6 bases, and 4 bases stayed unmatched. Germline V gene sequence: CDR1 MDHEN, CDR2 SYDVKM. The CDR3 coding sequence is TGTGCCAGCAGTTTAGTGGGACAGGGTCATGGCTACACCTTC. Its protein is CASSLVGQGHGYTF.

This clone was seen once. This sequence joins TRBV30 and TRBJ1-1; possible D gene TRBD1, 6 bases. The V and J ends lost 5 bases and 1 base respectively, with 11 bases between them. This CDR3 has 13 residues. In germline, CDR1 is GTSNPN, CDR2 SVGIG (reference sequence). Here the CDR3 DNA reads TGTGCCTGGGCCACACAGGGGAACACTGAAGCTTTCTTT. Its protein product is CAWATQGNTEAFF.

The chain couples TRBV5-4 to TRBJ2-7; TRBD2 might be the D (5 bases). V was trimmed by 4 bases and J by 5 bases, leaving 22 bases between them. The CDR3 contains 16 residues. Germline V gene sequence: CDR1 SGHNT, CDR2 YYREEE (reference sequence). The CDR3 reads CASSHASREGTHEQYF. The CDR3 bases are TGTGCCAGCAGCCACGCTTCACGGGAAGGAACCCACGAGCAGTACTTC.

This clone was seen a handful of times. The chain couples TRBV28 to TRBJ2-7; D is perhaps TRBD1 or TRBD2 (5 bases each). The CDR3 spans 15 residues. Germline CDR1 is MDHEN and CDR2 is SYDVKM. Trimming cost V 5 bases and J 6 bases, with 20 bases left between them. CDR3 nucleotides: TGTGCCAGCAGTCCCTTCCGGGGCGCTATGCTCGAGCAGTACTTC. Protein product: CASSPFRGAMLEQYF.

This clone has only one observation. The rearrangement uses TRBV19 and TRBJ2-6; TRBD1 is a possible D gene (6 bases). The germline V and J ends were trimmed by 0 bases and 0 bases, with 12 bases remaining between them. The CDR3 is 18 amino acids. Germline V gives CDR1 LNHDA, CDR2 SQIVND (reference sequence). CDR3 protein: CASSIDEGTSSGANVLTF. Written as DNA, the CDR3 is TGTGCCAGTAGTATAGATGAGGGGACAAGCTCTGGGGCCAACGTCCTGACTTTC.

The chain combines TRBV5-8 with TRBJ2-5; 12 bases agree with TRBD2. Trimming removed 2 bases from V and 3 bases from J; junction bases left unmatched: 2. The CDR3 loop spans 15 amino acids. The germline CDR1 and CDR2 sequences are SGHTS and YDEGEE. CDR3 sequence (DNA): TGTGCCAGCAGCTTAAGACTAGCGGGAGAAGAGACCCAGTACTTC. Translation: CASSLRLAGEETQYF. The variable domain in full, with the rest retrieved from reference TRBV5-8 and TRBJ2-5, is EAGVTQSPTHLIKTRGQQATLRCSPISGHTSVYWYQQALGLGLQFLLWYDEGEERNRGNFPPRFSGRQFPNYSSELNVNALELEDSALYLCASSLRLAGEETQYFGPGTRLLVL.

CDR3 region: CASSMRGASSYNSPLHF. CDR3 coding DNA: TGTGCCAGTAGTATGCGGGGGGCCAGCTCCTATAATTCACCCCTCCACTTT. The gene calls are TRBV19 and TRBJ1-6; D possibly corresponds to TRBD1 (6 bases). CDR3 length equals 17 residues. V lost 3 bases to trimming and J lost 0 bases, with 12 bases between them. CDR1 is LNHDA and CDR2 is SQIVND in the germline V gene (reference sequence).

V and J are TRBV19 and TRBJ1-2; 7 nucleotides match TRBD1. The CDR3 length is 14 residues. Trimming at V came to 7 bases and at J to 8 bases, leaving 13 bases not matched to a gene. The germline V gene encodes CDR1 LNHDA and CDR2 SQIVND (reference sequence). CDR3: CASTDRDGWGGYTF. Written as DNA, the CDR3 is TGTGCCAGTACAGACAGGGATGGCTGGGGCGGCTACACCTTC.

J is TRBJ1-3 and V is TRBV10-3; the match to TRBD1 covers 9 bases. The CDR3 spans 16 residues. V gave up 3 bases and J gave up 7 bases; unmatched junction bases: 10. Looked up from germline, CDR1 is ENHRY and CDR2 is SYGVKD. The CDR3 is CAISDGRTGGVNTIYF. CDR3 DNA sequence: TGTGCCATCAGTGACGGTAGAACAGGGGGCGTCAACACCATATATTTT.

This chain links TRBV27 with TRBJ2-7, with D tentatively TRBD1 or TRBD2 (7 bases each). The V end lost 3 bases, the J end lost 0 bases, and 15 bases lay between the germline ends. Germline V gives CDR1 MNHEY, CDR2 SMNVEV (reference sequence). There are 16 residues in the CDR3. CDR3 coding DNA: TGTGCCAGCAGTTTGTCGACAGGGACTATCTCCTACGAGCAGTACTTC. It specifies CASSLSTGTISYEQYF.

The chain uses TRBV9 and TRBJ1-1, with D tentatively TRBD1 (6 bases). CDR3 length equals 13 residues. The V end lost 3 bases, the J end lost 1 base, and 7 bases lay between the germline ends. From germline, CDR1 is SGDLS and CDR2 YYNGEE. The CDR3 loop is CASSEGQNTEAFF. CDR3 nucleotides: TGTGCCAGCAGCGAGGGACAGAACACTGAAGCTTTCTTT.

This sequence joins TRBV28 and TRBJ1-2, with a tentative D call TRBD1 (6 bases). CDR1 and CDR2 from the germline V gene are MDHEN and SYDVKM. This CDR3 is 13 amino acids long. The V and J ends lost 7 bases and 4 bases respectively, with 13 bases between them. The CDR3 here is CASTPQGLYGYTF. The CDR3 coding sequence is TGTGCCAGCACTCCACAGGGACTCTATGGCTACACCTTC.

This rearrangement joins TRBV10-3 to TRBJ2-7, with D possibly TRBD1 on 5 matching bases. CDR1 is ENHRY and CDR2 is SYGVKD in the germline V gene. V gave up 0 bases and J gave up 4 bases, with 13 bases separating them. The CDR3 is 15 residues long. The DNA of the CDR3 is TGTGCCATCAGTGAGTCGCAGGGCCGAACGTACGAGCAGTACTTC. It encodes CAISESQGRTYEQYF.

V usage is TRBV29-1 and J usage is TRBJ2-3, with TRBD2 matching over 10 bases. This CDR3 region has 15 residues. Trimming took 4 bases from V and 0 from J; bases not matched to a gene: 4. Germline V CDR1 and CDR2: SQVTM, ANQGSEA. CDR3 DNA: TGCAGCGTTGCAACTAGCGGGACTAGCACAGATACGCAGTATTTT. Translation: CSVATSGTSTDTQYF.

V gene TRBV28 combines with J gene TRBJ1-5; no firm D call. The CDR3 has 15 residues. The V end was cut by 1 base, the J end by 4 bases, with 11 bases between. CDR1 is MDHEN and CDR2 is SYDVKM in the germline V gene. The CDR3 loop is CASSLSGKGNQPQHF. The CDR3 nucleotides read TGTGCCAGCAGTTTATCGGGGAAAGGGAATCAGCCCCAGCATTTT.

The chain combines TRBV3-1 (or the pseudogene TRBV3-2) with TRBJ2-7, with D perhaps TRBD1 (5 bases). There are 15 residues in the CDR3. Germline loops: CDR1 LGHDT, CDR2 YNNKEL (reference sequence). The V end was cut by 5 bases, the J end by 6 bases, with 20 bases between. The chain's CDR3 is CASSIDPNTGAEQYF. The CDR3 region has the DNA TGTGCCAGCAGCATCGATCCGAACACAGGCGCCGAGCAGTACTTC.

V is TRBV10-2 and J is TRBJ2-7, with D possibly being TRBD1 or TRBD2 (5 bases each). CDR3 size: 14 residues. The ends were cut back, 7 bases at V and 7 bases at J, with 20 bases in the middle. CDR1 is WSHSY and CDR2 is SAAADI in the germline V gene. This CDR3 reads CASTLGTIEDEQYF. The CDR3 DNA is TGCGCCAGCACTCTCGGGACCATCGAGGATGAGCAGTACTTC.

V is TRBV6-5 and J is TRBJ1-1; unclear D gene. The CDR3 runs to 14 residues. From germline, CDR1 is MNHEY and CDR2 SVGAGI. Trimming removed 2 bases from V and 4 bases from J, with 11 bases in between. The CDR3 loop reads CASSYSESGTEAFF. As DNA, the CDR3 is TGTGCCAGCAGTTACAGCGAATCGGGCACTGAAGCTTTCTTT.

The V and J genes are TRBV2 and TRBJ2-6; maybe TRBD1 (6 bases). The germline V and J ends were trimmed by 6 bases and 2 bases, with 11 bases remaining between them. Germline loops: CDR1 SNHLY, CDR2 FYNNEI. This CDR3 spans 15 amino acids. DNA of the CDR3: TGTGCCAGCAGGTATCACAGGGCTGGGGCCAACGTCCTGACTTTC. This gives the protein CASRYHRAGANVLTF. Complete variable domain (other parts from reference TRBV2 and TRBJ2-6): EPEVTQTPSHQVTQMGQEVILRCVPISNHLYFYWYRQILGQKVEFLVSFYNNEISEKSEIFDDQFSVERPDGSNFTLKIRSTKLEDSAMYFCASRYHRAGANVLTFGAGSRLTVL.

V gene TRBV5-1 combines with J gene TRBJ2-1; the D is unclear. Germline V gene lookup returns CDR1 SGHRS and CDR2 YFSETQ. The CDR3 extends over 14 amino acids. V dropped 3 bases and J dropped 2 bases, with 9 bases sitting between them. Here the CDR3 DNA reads TGCGCCAGCAGCTCAGAGGTCACCTACAATGAGCAGTTCTTC. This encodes CASSSEVTYNEQFF.

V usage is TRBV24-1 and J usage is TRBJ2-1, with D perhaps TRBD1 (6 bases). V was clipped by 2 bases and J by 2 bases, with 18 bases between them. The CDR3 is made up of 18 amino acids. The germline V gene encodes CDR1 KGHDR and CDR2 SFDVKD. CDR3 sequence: CATSDSSPGDGAYNEQFF. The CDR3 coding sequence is TGTGCCACCAGTGATTCGAGCCCAGGGGATGGCGCCTACAATGAGCAGTTCTTC.

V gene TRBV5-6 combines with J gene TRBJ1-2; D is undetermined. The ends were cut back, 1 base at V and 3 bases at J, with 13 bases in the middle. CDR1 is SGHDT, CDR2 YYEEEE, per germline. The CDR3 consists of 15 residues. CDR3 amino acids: CASSLYGRRDYGYTF. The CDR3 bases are TGTGCCAGCAGCTTGTACGGGAGACGGGACTATGGCTACACCTTC.

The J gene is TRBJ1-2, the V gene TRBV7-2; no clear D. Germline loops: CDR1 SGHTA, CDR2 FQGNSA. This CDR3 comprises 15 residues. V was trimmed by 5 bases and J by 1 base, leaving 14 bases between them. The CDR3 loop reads CASSPGSTVNYGYTF. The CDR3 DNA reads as TGTGCCAGCAGCCCCGGATCTACCGTTAACTATGGCTACACCTTC. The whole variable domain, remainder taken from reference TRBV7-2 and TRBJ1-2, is GAGVSQSPSNKVTEKGKDVELRCDPISGHTALYWYRQSLGQGLEFLIYFQGNSAPDKSGLPSDRFSAERTGGSVSTLTIQRTQQEDSAVYLCASSPGSTVNYGYTFGSGTRLTVV.

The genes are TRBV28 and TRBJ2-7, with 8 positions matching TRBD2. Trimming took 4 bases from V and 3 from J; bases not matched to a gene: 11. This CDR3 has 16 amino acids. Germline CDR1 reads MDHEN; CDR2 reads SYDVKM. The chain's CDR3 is CASSSPGGEAGYEQYF. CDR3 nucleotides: TGTGCCAGCAGTTCCCCCGGGGGGGAGGCGGGCTACGAGCAGTACTTC.

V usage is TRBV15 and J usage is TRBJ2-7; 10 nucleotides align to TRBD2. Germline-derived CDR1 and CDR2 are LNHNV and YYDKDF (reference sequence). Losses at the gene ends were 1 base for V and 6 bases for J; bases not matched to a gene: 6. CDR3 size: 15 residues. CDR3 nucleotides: TGTGCCACCAGCAGAGGGCGACTAGCGGGCAGCGAGCAGTACTTC. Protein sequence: CATSRGRLAGSEQYF.

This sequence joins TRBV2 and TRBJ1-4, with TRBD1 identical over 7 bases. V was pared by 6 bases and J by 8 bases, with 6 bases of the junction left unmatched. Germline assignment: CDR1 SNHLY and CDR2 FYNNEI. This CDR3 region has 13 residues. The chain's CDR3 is CASSTGAAEKLFF. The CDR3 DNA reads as TGTGCCAGCAGCACAGGGGCGGCGGAAAAACTGTTTTTT. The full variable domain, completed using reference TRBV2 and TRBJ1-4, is EPEVTQTPSHQVTQMGQEVILRCVPISNHLYFYWYRQILGQKVEFLVSFYNNEISEKSEIFDDQFSVERPDGSNFTLKIRSTKLEDSAMYFCASSTGAAEKLFFGSGTQLSVL.